The 8 T cell receptor beta chains in this list originate from one sample, sequenced in a study of cytomegalovirus exposure and HLA in healthy donors. In the PCR, 60 Vbeta and 13 Jbeta primers were used. This table comes from immunoSEQ multiplex PCR, and its TCRdb copy is limited to in-frame clones, with some not included. In the table there are under 200,000 clones, roughly 82% of which are singletons. Sequences were obtained from PBMCs. The receptors derive from a woman aged 45 to 65 in good health and CMV-seronegative.

V usage is TRBV2 and J usage is TRBJ2-2; 7 bases are a match to TRBD1. Germline CDR1 and CDR2: SNHLY and FYNNEI. The CDR3 has 15 amino acids. The junction had 8 bases not matched to a gene; V was cut back by 3 bases and J by 7 bases. In nucleotides, the CDR3 is TGTGCCAGCAGTGAGACCAGGGGGAATCACGGGGAGCTGTTTTTT. It translates to CASSETRGNHGELFF.

The chain has TRBV5-1 and TRBJ1-4, with D maybe TRBD1 (6 bases). V shed 0 bases and J shed 5 bases, with 8 bases lying between them. CDR1 is SGHRS and CDR2 is YFSETQ in the germline V gene. The CDR3 is 14 amino acids. The CDR3 coding sequence is TGCGCCAGCAGCTTGGAAAGGGGGAATGAAAAACTGTTTTTT. Protein product: CASSLERGNEKLFF.

The CDR3 bases are TGTGCCAGCAGCTCTTCCCAGGGGGCTGGGGCCAACGTCCTGACTTTC. Translated, it gives CASSSSQGAGANVLTF. The chain employs TRBV7-9 and TRBJ2-6; the match to TRBD1 covers 7 bases. The germline V gene encodes CDR1 SEHNR and CDR2 FQNEAQ (reference sequence). V lost 4 bases and J lost 2; bases outside the gene matches: 5. The CDR3 has 16 residues.

This rearrangement joins TRBV15 to TRBJ2-7; 8 positions match TRBD2. Germline CDR1 and CDR2: LNHNV and YYDKDF (reference sequence). The V segment lost 5 bases and the J segment 3 bases; nucleotides outside the gene matches: 0. This CDR3 has 12 amino acids. DNA of the CDR3: TGTGCCACCAGCGCGGGGGGCTACGAGCAGTACTTC. Protein product: CATSAGGYEQYF.

This rearrangement joins TRBV11-2 to TRBJ2-7, with D tentatively TRBD1 (7 bases). The CDR3 runs 16 residues. Germline V CDR1 and CDR2: SGHAT, FQNNGV. Trimming left V 0 bases short and J 6 bases short, with 18 bases between. The CDR3 nucleotides are TGTGCCAGCAGCTTAGAGTCCCAGTCCAGGGGGGCCGAGCAGTACTTC. Protein product: CASSLESQSRGAEQYF.

As concerns this clone: In the same sample, other DNA sequences code for this CDR3. The gene calls are TRBV9 and TRBJ1-1; 9 bases are a match to TRBD1. Germline CDR1 reads SGDLS; CDR2 reads YYNGEE. This CDR3 contains 16 residues. V was pared by 4 bases and J by 11 bases, with 18 bases of the junction left unmatched. As DNA, the CDR3 is TGTGCCAGCAGCCCCCTAGGGACAGGGTACCTAAGTTGGGCTTTCTTT. This encodes CASSPLGTGYLSWAFF. Full variable domain (outside the CDR3, taken from reference TRBV9 and TRBJ1-1): DSGVTQTPKHLITATGQRVTLRCSPRSGDLSVYWYQQSLDQGLQFLIQYYNGEERAKGNILERFSAQQFPDLHSELNLSSLELGDSALYFCASSPLGTGYLSWAFFGQGTRLTVV.

The sample holds a few counts of this clone. The same CDR3 can be traced to other DNA sequences in this sample. The chain's CDR3 is CASSLLYEQYF. For the CDR3, the DNA is TGTGCCAGCAGTTTACTCTACGAGCAGTACTTC. This chain links TRBV28 with TRBJ2-7; D gene unclear. This CDR3 contains 11 residues. Germline V CDR1 and CDR2: MDHEN, SYDVKM. Trimming took off 2 bases at V and 3 bases at J, with 2 bases between the two ends.

This clone was seen just once. The rearrangement joins TRBV6-6 to TRBJ1-1; the D gene is possibly TRBD1 (6 bases). The CDR3 extends over 12 amino acids. CDR1 is MNHNY and CDR2 is SVGAGI in the germline V gene (reference sequence). V lost 7 bases and J 4 bases, leaving 10 bases between the germline ends. CDR3 amino acids: CASKGESTEAFF. In DNA, the CDR3 is TGTGCCAGCAAGGGGGAGTCCACTGAAGCTTTCTTT.